This TCR beta chain was captured in a study of OX40 agonist ivuxolimab in advanced cancers. Study-wide background: Those enrolled were 82.7% male, with a mean age of about 66 years and ages from 23 to 79. Broader study findings: Averaged across samples, CD8+ T cells carried more expanded clones than CD4+ did. Antigens targeted by the expanded peripheral T cells were not determined.

Looked up from germline, CDR1 is SNHLY and CDR2 is FYNNEI. The CDR3 consists of 15 residues. V was clipped by 6 bases and J by 0 bases, with 12 bases between them. On this clone: Its antigen is as yet unknown.

The table came from immunoSEQ multiplex PCR; TCRdb's copy has only in-frame clones and leaves some out. The table shows about 68,000 clones, with over 80% occurring only once. This clonotype was sampled from an adult with an advanced solid tumor such as melanoma, head and neck, liver or kidney cancer. V usage is TRBV2 and J usage is TRBJ1-5; a weak D match, TRBD1 (6 bases). Specimen: CD4+ or CD8+ T cells sorted from blood, collected in a trial of the OX40 agonist ivuxolimab. CDR3 coding DNA: TGTGCCAGCAGGGAGGACAGTTCTAGCAATCAGCCCCAGCATTTT. Protein: CASREDSSSNQPQHF.